The rows below give T cell receptor beta chains drawn from one sample of a study of T cells in localized non-small cell lung cancer. Profiling relied on immunoSEQ multiplex PCR, and the TCRdb table lists in-frame clones only, not all of them. Of around 33,000 clones in the sample, around 88% were seen once. Material: peripheral blood, obtained before any cancer treatment. These receptors originate from a woman aged 35 to 75 with stage I lung adenocarcinoma. CDR3s include the opening cysteine and the closing phenylalanine or tryptophan. The order of the fields is J gene, CDR3 length, V gene, CDR3 protein.

j_call: TRBJ1-2; cdr3_length: 15; v_call: TRBV5-1; cdr3_aa: CASSLGGTSNYGYTF
j_call: TRBJ1-2; cdr3_length: 15; v_call: TRBV10-3; cdr3_aa: CAISDNDRPNYGYTF
j_call: TRBJ2-5; cdr3_length: 18; v_call: TRBV15; cdr3_aa: CATSRGTSGSHSQETQYF
j_call: TRBJ2-5; cdr3_length: 17; v_call: TRBV2; cdr3_aa: CASRRGGTAITGETQYF
j_call: TRBJ1-5; cdr3_length: 19; v_call: TRBV5-3; cdr3_aa: CARSTRQGELRGLNQPQHF
j_call: TRBJ2-1; cdr3_length: 15; v_call: TRBV19; cdr3_aa: CASSLGLAGRNEQFF
j_call: TRBJ1-6; cdr3_length: 16; v_call: TRBV18; cdr3_aa: CASSPLPDPFNSPLHF
j_call: TRBJ2-2; cdr3_length: 15; v_call: TRBV4-1; cdr3_aa: CASSQEPAETGELFF
j_call: TRBJ1-3; cdr3_length: 16; v_call: TRBV15; cdr3_aa: CATSRDSQGTGNTIYF
j_call: TRBJ2-4; cdr3_length: 18; v_call: TRBV21-1; cdr3_aa: CASSQTFQGSVSKNIQYF
j_call: TRBJ2-3; cdr3_length: 14; v_call: TRBV27; cdr3_aa: CASGSEWGTDTQYF
j_call: TRBJ2-2; cdr3_length: 17; v_call: TRBV5-1; cdr3_aa: CASSPLAGTGNTGELFF